Following are 10 T cell receptor beta chains from one sample sequenced in a study of T cells in narcolepsy (dated by TCRdb to about 2018). The library was obtained by the immunoSEQ multiplex PCR assay. TCRdb provides this immuneACCESS table in a form limited to in-frame rearrangements. Some clones are lacking; in checked studies, under half of them reflect an unresolved V gene, and why the rest are absent is not known. The sample profile shows under 30,000 clones; about four fifths of them were found once. Clones ranked in the top ten supply about 0.84% of the sample. Specimen: CD45RA- memory CD4+ T cells from PBMCs. The sample's cell subset or site label, in plain terms: memory T cells sorted ex vivo from peripheral blood. The receptors were sampled from a human donor with narcolepsy.

V and J are TRBV27 and TRBJ1-2, with TRBD1 matching over 10 bases. This CDR3 is built from 15 residues. Trimming removed 7 bases from V and 2 bases from J; junction bases left unmatched: 7. Germline values: CDR1 MNHEY, CDR2 SMNVEV (reference sequence). CDR3 nucleotide sequence: TGTGCCAGCACACTAACGGGACAGGGGAACTATGGCTACACCTTC. Protein product: CASTLTGQGNYGYTF.

The chain joins TRBV7-2 to TRBJ1-2, with 8 bases matching TRBD1. V was pared by 5 bases and J by 8 bases, with 7 bases of the junction left unmatched. Germline assignment: CDR1 SGHTA and CDR2 FQGNSA. The CDR3 sequence is 13 residues long. The CDR3 bases are TGTGCCAGCAGCAGAGACAGGGGATCCGGCTACACCTTC. Translating gives CASSRDRGSGYTF.

The rearrangement links TRBV18 to TRBJ2-5, with TRBD2 as a possible D gene (6 bases). The germline V gene encodes CDR1 KGHSH and CDR2 LQKENI. Trimming stripped 1 base from V and 4 bases from J, with 10 bases between. The CDR3 is 14 residues long. CDR3 residues: CASSPLSGGETQYF. CDR3 DNA sequence: TGTGCCAGCTCACCACTCTCCGGGGGAGAGACCCAGTACTTC.

This chain uses TRBV10-2 with TRBJ1-3, with D tentatively TRBD1 (5 bases). V lost 10 bases and J 4 bases, leaving 14 bases between the germline ends. This CDR3 is built from 13 residues. Germline assignment: CDR1 WSHSY and CDR2 SAAADI. The CDR3 nucleotides read TGCGCCACCTCGACCGGGGGGGGAAACACCATATATTTT. This codes for CATSTGGGNTIYF.

The J gene is TRBJ2-5, the V gene TRBV7-2; 8 bases are shared with TRBD1. This CDR3 contains 15 residues. J was trimmed by 0 bases and V by 4 bases; bases with no gene match: 4. Germline V lookup: CDR1 SGHTA, CDR2 FQGNSA. CDR3 nucleotides: TGTGCCAGCAGCTGGACAGGGCCCAACCAAGAGACCCAGTACTTC. It codes for CASSWTGPNQETQYF.

The genes are TRBV30 and TRBJ1-6, with no clear D. The length of the CDR3 is 14 residues. Germline CDR1 and CDR2: GTSNPN and SVGIG (reference sequence). Trimming stripped 1 base from V and 9 bases from J, with 13 bases between. The CDR3 DNA follows: TGTGCCTGGAGTGACGGGCCCCGAGGTTCACCCCTCCACTTT. Its protein product is CAWSDGPRGSPLHF.

This clone was counted between two and nine times. This chain joins TRBV6-1 and TRBJ2-1; D is perhaps TRBD1 or TRBD2 (5 bases each). This CDR3 region has 12 residues. The germline CDR1 and CDR2 sequences are MNHNS and SASEGT. V was shortened by 5 bases and J by 11 bases, with 13 bases between the two germline ends. The DNA of the CDR3 is TGTGCCAGCAGTTCCCGAACGGGGCAGCAGTTCTTC. This translates into CASSSRTGQQFF.

The chain is built from TRBV9 and TRBJ2-7; tentative D call: TRBD1 (6 bases). The V gene lost 3 bases and the J gene lost 4 bases, with 20 bases spanning the gap. CDR1 SGDLS and CDR2 YYNGEE come from the germline V gene. CDR3 size: 16 residues. CDR3 in DNA: TGTGCCAGCAGCGCCTCAAAAAACAGGGTTTCGTACGAGCAGTACTTC. This encodes CASSASKNRVSYEQYF.

The rearrangement joins TRBV7-2 to TRBJ2-7, with 9 bases that match TRBD1. The CDR3 extends over 14 amino acids. The V gene's germline CDR1 is SGHTA and CDR2 FQGNSA. Trimming at V came to 0 bases and at J to 4 bases, leaving 1 base not matched to a gene. This CDR3 reads CASSLAGQGYEQYF. The CDR3 nucleotides are TGTGCCAGCAGCTTAGCGGGACAGGGTTACGAGCAGTACTTC. Together with reference TRBV7-2 and TRBJ2-7, the CDR3 gives the full variable domain: GAGVSQSPSNKVTEKGKDVELRCDPISGHTALYWYRQSLGQGLEFLIYFQGNSAPDKSGLPSDRFSAERTGGSVSTLTIQRTQQEDSAVYLCASSLAGQGYEQYFGPGTRLTVT.

The chain carries TRBV14 and TRBJ1-2; no clear D gene. CDR3 size: 13 residues. CDR1 and CDR2 from the germline V gene are SGHDN and FVKESK. With 0 bases removed from V and 3 bases from J, the gap between germline ends came to 5 bases. As DNA, the CDR3 is TGTGCCAGCAGCCAAGATTTGTACTATGGCTACACCTTC. Its translation is CASSQDLYYGYTF.